This T cell receptor beta chain was observed in a study of T cell responses to AZD1222 COVID-19 vaccine. Germline V gene sequence: CDR1 LGHNA, CDR2 YNFKEQ. The CDR3 covers 17 residues. The junction had 9 bases not matched to a gene; V was cut back by 0 bases and J by 6 bases. Method: immunoSEQ multiplex PCR; TCRdb's copy keeps in-frame clones and lacks some. The table has some 120,000 clones, 87% seen once; the top ten hold around 7.2%. The rearrangement joins TRBV4-2 to TRBJ2-1, with 9 bases matching TRBD2. The sample was peripheral blood, taken on day 0 of AZD1222 vaccination. The TCR comes from an adult in good health. CDR3 sequence (DNA): TGTGCCAGCAGCCAAGATGATAGCGGGAGTAGCTTCAATGAGCAGTTCTTC. Its translation: CASSQDDSGSSFNEQFF.